This TCR beta chain was recorded in a study of tumor-infiltrating lymphocytes in primary liver carcinoma. About the study: The study included patients who were men and women aged 30 to 69 years. In every tissue type, samples returned a similar yield of roughly 3.65 to 7.13 million productive TCRbeta reads.

Starting from approximately 500 ng of total RNA, TCR beta cDNA was produced with a primer in the constant region. It was through three nested multiplex PCR rounds of slightly modified ARM-PCR that TCR beta libraries arose. The first two PCR rounds, roughly 9 cycles each, used TRBV1-TRBV30 forward primers and a C-beta reverse primer. TCRdb fed the multiplex PCR reads into MiXCR, producing one record per CDR3 protein. There are approximately 330,000 distinct CDR3 sequences in the sample; around 60% occur only once, and under 8.5% lies in the top ten. General study points: Tumor region pairs showed greater overlap than either tumor-adjacent or tumor-blood pairs did.

Trimming at V came to 6 bases and at J to 2 bases, leaving 4 bases not matched to a gene. Germline V gene sequence: CDR1 ENHRY, CDR2 SYGVKD. The CDR3 runs to 14 residues. In addition to blood RNA drawn from unsorted whole blood, germline DNA was extracted. Before the surgical procedure, four milliliters of peripheral blood were collected. This clonotype appeared a few times. Its antigen is not identified. This chain joins TRBV10-3 and TRBJ2-3, with 8 bases lining up with TRBD1. This TCR derives from a man in his forties or fifties with primary liver carcinoma and hepatitis B virus infection. Sequenced input: peripheral blood. Written as DNA, the CDR3 is TGTGCCATCAGGCTGACAGGGGCCACAGATACGCAGTATTTT. Protein: CAIRLTGATDTQYF.